What follows describes a single T cell receptor beta chain. This specimen comes from a study of blood T cell repertoires in COVID-19. Background on the study: COVID-19 samples, acute and convalescent, were from the United States, Italy and Spain. The cDNA or gDNA used as material had been derived from T cells, B-cell-depleted T cells, or PBMCs.

Germline trimming cut 3 bases from V and 2 bases from J; bases unmatched to any gene: 5. The CDR3 is 15 residues long. Looked up from germline, CDR1 is LGHDT and CDR2 is YNNKEL (reference sequence). Per the authors' pipeline: Using reference gene primer amplification, nucleated cell counts were estimated. Profiled with immunoSEQ multiplex PCR; TCRdb holds only in-frame clones, not every one. Clone size and V and J calls were adopted from that table, with D and trimming inferred from the DNA. The sample consists of 140,000 or so clones, more than 75% of them appearing once. The receptor's source is a man in his fifties who had recovered from COVID-19. The gene calls are TRBV3-1 (or the pseudogene TRBV3-2) and TRBJ2-7, with 9 bases matching TRBD2. The sequencing sample was made of peripheral blood. The CDR3 region is CASSQPTSGTYEQYF. The CDR3, as DNA: TGTGCCAGCAGCCAGCCGACTAGCGGCACCTACGAGCAGTACTTC.